The present T cell receptor beta chain was sequenced within a study of technical replicates of blood from several donors. The CDR3 runs to 14 residues. Germline V lookup: CDR1 SGHTA, CDR2 FQGNSA. The V end was cut by 5 bases, the J end by 5 bases, with 15 bases between. The repertoire was sequenced with immunoSEQ multiplex PCR; TCRdb's copy has only in-frame clones and lacks some. The data contain 65,000 to 95,000 clones, approximately 96% of them singletons. Sample: T cells isolated from PBMCs. The chain is built from TRBV7-2 and TRBJ2-5; D call uncertain. This TCR came from a human donor in good health. The CDR3 region has the DNA TGTGCCAGCAGCCCAGGTCCCTCTCGGGAGACCCAGTACTTC. Translation gives CASSPGPSRETQYF.